This TCR beta chain was recorded in a study of blood T cell repertoires in COVID-19. V shed 5 bases and J shed 9 bases, with 11 bases lying between them. There are 12 residues in the CDR3. Germline CDR1 and CDR2: SGHTA and FQGNSA. Using immunoSEQ multiplex PCR, the repertoire was profiled, and TCRdb retains in-frame clones only, with some absent. The profile shows about 240,000 clones, roughly 83% of them singletons. Sequenced material: peripheral blood. V is TRBV7-2 and J is TRBJ2-1; D is possibly TRBD2 (6 bases). The TCR comes from a woman aged 80 or over with acute or convalescent COVID-19. In DNA form, the CDR3 reads TGTGCCAGCAGCCCCCTGGGGGGTGAGCAGTTCTTC. Protein: CASSPLGGEQFF.